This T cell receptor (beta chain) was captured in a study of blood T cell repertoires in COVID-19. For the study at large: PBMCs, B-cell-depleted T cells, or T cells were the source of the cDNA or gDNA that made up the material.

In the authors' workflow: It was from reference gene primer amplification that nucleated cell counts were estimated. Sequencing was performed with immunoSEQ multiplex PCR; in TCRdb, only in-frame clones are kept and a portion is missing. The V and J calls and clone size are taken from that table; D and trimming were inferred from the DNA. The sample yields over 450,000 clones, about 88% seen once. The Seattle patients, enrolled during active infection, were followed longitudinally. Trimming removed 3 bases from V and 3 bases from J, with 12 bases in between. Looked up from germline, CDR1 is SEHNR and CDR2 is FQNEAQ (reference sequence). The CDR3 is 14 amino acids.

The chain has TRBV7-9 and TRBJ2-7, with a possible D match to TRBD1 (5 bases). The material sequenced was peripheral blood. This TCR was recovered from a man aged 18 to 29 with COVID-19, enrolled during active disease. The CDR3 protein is CASSLSPRDYEQYF. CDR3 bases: TGTGCCAGCAGCTTGAGTCCCAGGGACTACGAGCAGTACTTC.